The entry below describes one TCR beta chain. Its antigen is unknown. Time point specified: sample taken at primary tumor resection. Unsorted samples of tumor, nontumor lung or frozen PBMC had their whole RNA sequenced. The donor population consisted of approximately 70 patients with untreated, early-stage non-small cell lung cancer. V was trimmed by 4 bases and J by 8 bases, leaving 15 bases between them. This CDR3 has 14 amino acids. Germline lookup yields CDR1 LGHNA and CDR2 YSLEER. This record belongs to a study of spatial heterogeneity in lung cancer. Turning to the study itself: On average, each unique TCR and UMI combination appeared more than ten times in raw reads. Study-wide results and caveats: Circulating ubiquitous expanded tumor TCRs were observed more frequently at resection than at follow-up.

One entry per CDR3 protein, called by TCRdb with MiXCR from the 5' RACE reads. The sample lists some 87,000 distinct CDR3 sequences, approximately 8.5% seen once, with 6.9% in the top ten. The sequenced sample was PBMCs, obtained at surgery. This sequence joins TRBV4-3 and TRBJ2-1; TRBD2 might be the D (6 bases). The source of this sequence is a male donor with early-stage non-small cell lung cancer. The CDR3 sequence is CASSLKFGGYEQFF. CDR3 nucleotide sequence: TGCGCCAGCAGCCTCAAGTTTGGGGGGTATGAGCAGTTCTTC.